This TCR beta chain is drawn from a study of blood T cell repertoires in COVID-19. Study background: Collection of acute and convalescent COVID-19 samples took place in the United States, Italy and Spain.

The CDR3 contains 15 residues. Looked up from germline, CDR1 is SSHAT and CDR2 is FNYEAQ (reference sequence). V dropped 5 bases and J dropped 5; count of bases not matched to a gene: 6. In the authors' methods: Amplification of reference gene primers provided the estimated nucleated cell counts. Here immunoSEQ multiplex PCR was the method, and the copy in TCRdb shows in-frame clones only, minus some. That table is the source of V, J and clone size, and D and trimming were worked out from the DNA. The sample lists under 200,000 clones; about 88% were seen once. This chain joins TRBV7-7 and TRBJ2-1; 10 bases align to TRBD1. Sequencing used peripheral blood. The sequence was obtained from a woman aged 50 to 60 with COVID-19, enrolled during active disease. The CDR3 region has the DNA TGTGCCAGCAGCCGGACAGGGGGGGCAAACAATGAGCAGTTCTTC. This codes for CASSRTGGANNEQFF.